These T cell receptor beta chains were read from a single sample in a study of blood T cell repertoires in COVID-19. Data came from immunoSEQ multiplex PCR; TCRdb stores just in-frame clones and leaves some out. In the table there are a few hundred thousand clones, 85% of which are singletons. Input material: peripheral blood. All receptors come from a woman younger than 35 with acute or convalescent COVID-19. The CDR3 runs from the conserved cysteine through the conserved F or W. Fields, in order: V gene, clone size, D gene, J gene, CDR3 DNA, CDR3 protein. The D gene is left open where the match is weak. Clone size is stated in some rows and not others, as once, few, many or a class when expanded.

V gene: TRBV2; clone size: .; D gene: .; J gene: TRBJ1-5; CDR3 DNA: TGTGCCAGCAGTGAACTTCCCCCGGGACACCTTAGCAATCAGCCCCAGCATTTT; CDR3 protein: CASSELPPGHLSNQPQHF
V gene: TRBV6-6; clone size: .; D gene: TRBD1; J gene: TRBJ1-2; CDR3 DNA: TGTGCCAGCAGTCACCGAGGACAGGGGGAAGTGGCTAACTATGGCTACACCTTC; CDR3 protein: CASSHRGQGEVANYGYTF
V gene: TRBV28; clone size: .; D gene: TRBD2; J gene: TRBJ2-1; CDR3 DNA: TGTGCCAGCAGTTCGAGTCTAGCGGGAGTCTACAATGAGCAGTTCTTC; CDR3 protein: CASSSSLAGVYNEQFF
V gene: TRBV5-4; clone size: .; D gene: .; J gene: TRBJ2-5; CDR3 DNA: TGTGCCAGCAGCTTCAATCGGCGGGACCCAAAAGAGACCCAGTACTTC; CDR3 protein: CASSFNRRDPKETQYF
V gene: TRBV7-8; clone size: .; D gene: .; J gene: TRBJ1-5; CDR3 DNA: TGTGCCAGCAGCTTAGGCCAGGGAGGGCGGCAGCCCCAGCATTTT; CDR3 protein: CASSLGQGGRQPQHF
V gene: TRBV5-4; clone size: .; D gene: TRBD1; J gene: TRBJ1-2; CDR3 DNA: TGTGCCAGCAGCTCCGGACAGGGAGATGGCTACACCTTC; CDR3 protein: CASSSGQGDGYTF
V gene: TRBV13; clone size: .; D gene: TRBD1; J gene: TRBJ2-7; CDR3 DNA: TGTGCCAGCAGCTTAGGCCTGGGAGAGGGGGCTTACTACGAGCAGTACTTC; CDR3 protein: CASSLGLGEGAYYEQYF
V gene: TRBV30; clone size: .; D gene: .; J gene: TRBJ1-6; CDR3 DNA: TGTGCCGGAACACTCGACAGCCGGTCTAATTCACCCCTCCACTTT; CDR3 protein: CAGTLDSRSNSPLHF
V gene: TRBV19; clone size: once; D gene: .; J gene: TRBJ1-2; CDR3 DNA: TGTGCCAGTAGTATAGCGGGTGTTGGCTATGGCTACACCTTC; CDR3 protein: CASSIAGVGYGYTF
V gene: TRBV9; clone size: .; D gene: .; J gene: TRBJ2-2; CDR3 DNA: TGTGCCAGCAGCGGGGGGCCCGAGCTACTTGGGGAGCTGTTTTTT; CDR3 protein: CASSGGPELLGELFF
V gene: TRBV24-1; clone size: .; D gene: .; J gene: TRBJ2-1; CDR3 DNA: TGTGCCACCAGTGTAGCGGGACAGTCCTACAATGAGCAGTTCTTC; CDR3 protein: CATSVAGQSYNEQFF
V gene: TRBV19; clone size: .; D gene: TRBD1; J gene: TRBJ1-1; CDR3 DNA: TGTGCCAGTAGTAAGCAGGGGGTCAAGGACACTGAAGCTTTCTTT; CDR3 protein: CASSKQGVKDTEAFF
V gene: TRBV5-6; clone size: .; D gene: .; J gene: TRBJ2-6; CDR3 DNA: TGTGCCAGCAGCTTGGAGACAGGTGGGGCCAACGTCCTGACTTTC; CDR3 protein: CASSLETGGANVLTF
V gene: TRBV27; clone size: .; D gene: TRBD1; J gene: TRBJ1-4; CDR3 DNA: TGTGCCAGCAAGAGACAGGGCGTTGAAAAACTGTTTTTT; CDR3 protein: CASKRQGVEKLFF
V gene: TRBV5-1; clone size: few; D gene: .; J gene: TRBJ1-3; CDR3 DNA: TGCGCCAGCAGCTTGAGCCAGACTGACTCTGGAAACACCATATATTTT; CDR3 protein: CASSLSQTDSGNTIYF
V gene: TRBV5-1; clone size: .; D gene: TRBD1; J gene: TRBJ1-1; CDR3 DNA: TGCGCCAGCAGCTCTCTCGGGACAGGCGAGGAAGCTTTCTTT; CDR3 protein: CASSSLGTGEEAFF
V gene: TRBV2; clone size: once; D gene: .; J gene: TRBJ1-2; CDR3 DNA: TGTGCCAGAACGAGGACGGGGAACTATGGCTACACCTTC; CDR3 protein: CARTRTGNYGYTF
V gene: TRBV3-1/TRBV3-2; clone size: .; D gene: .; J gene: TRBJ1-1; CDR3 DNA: TGTGCCAGCACGGAACAGGGATTAGGAAACACTGAAGCTTTCTTT; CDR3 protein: CASTEQGLGNTEAFF
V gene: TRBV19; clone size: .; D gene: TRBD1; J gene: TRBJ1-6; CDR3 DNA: TGTGCCAGTAGTACGGGACAGCCTTCACCCCTCCACTTT; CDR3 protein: CASSTGQPSPLHF
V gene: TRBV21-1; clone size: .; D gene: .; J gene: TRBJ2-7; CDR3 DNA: TGTGCCAGCACCGGGAAGAGGCAGTACTTC; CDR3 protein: CASTGKRQYF
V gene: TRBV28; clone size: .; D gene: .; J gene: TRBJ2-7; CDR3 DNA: TGTGCCAGCACCTCTAAGGAGAAAGTCTCCTACGAGCAGTACTTC; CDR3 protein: CASTSKEKVSYEQYF
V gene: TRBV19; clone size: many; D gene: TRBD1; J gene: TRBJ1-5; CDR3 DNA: TGTGCCAGTCAACCGGGGACAGCCCTCAATCAGCCCCAGCATTTT; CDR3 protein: CASQPGTALNQPQHF
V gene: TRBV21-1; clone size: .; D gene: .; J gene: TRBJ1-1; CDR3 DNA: TGTGCCAGCCTAGGGCCAAAGACTAGGACAGGTGAATACCTGAACACTGAAGCTTTCTTT; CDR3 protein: CASLGPKTRTGEYLNTEAFF
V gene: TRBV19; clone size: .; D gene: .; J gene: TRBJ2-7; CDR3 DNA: TGTGCCAGTAGTGCAAGACTAGGAAGCTACGAGCAGTACTTC; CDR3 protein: CASSARLGSYEQYF
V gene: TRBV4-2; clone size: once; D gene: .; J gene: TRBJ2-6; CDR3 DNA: TGTGCCAGCAGCCAAGACCCCCAGGGCCCGCTGGGAGGGGCCAACGTCCTGACTTTC; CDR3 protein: CASSQDPQGPLGGANVLTF
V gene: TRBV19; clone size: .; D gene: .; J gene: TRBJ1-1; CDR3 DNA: TGTGCCAGTAGTAACCGGGTTATTAACACTGAAGCTTTCTTT; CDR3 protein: CASSNRVINTEAFF
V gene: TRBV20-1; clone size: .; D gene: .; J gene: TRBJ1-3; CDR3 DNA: TGCAGTGCTAGTACGGAGACCACGCCTGGAAACACCATATATTTT; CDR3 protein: CSASTETTPGNTIYF
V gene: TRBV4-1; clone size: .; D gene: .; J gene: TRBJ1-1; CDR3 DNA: TGCGCCAGCAGCCAGGGGGGTTGGGACACTGAAGCTTTCTTT; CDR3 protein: CASSQGGWDTEAFF